This T cell receptor (beta chain) is drawn from a study of blood T cell repertoires in COVID-19. Across the study: COVID-19 samples, acute and convalescent, were from the United States, Italy and Spain. The cDNA or gDNA used as material had been derived from T cells, B-cell-depleted T cells, or PBMCs.

The germline V gene has CDR1 SGHTA and CDR2 FQGNSA. Trimming stripped 5 bases from V and 4 bases from J, with 12 bases between. CDR3 length: 14 amino acids. Here immunoSEQ multiplex PCR was the method, and the copy in TCRdb shows in-frame clones only, minus some. Altogether more than 95,000 clones are present, 87% being singletons, with the ten largest covering 7% to 9%. Sequences were obtained from peripheral blood. V usage is TRBV7-2 and J usage is TRBJ1-5; D remains ambiguous. The receptor comes from a human donor in a cohort sampled during active COVID-19. CDR3 amino acids: CASSLTARNQPQHF. As DNA, the CDR3 is TGTGCCAGCAGCCTGACGGCCAGGAATCAGCCCCAGCATTTT.